The 23 T cell receptor beta chains given below trace back to one sample, sequenced in a study of T cell responses to AZD1222 COVID-19 vaccine. TCRdb's table, derived via immunoSEQ multiplex PCR, lists solely in-frame clones and lacks some. The sample shows approximately 140,000 clones, 70% to 90% of them seen only once. This specimen consisted of peripheral blood, obtained on day 0 of AZD1222 vaccination. The receptors derive from an adult in good health.

The DNA for the CDR3 is TGTGCCAGCAGCTATTCGGGACAGTCCTGGTTTGGCTACACCTTC. This codes for CASSYSGQSWFGYTF. This chain connects TRBV27 to TRBJ1-2; 7 bases agree with TRBD1. The CDR3 is 15 residues long. The V gene's germline CDR1 is MNHEY and CDR2 SMNVEV (reference sequence). The V segment lost 6 bases and the J segment 7 bases; nucleotides outside the gene matches: 14.

This clone appeared once. The V call is TRBV3-1 (or the pseudogene TRBV3-2), the J call TRBJ1-5; the match to TRBD1 covers 9 bases. V trimming: 5 bases; J trimming: 0 bases; junction bases outside the gene matches: 2. The germline gives CDR1 LGHDT, CDR2 YNNKEL (reference sequence). This CDR3 is 15 amino acids long. CDR3 region: CASSGQGSSNQPQHF. CDR3 DNA: TGTGCCAGCAGCGGACAGGGGTCTAGCAATCAGCCCCAGCATTTT.

V is TRBV24-1 and J is TRBJ1-2; no reliable D call. Per germline, CDR1 KGHDR and CDR2 SFDVKD. The CDR3 is 13 residues long. V lost 4 bases and J 4 bases, leaving 9 bases between the germline ends. As DNA, the CDR3 is TGTGCCACCAGTGACTCCGGGATCTATGGCTACACCTTC. This codes for CATSDSGIYGYTF.

The chain employs TRBV18 and TRBJ2-7, with D possibly matching TRBD1 (5 bases). V lost 0 bases to trimming and J lost 3 bases, with 12 bases between them. Germline values: CDR1 KGHSH, CDR2 LQKENI. The CDR3 sequence is 15 residues long. The CDR3 DNA is TGTGCCAGCTCACCACCAGAGAGACAGCTCTACGAGCAGTACTTC. Protein product: CASSPPERQLYEQYF.

The rearrangement links TRBV5-1 to TRBJ1-2; 7 bases align to TRBD1. V was clipped by 3 bases and J by 4 bases; unmatched bases: 9. Looked up from germline, CDR1 is SGHRS and CDR2 is YFSETQ. CDR3 length: 15 amino acids. CDR3 region: CASSSGWDSLYGYTF. As DNA, the CDR3 is TGCGCCAGCAGCTCCGGTTGGGACAGCCTCTATGGCTACACCTTC. Full variable domain (outside the CDR3, taken from reference TRBV5-1 and TRBJ1-2): KAGVTQTPRYLIKTRGQQVTLSCSPISGHRSVSWYQQTPGQGLQFLFEYFSETQRNKGNFPGRFSGRQFSNSRSEMNVSTLELGDSALYLCASSSGWDSLYGYTFGSGTRLTVV.

This chain uses TRBV7-2 with TRBJ2-7; D not certain. Germline CDR1 is SGHTA and CDR2 is FQGNSA. Trimming cost V 2 bases and J 9 bases, with 23 bases left between them. The CDR3 runs 16 residues. The CDR3 DNA is TGTGCCAGCAGCTTATATGCCGTCACCACCGGGTTGGGGCAGTACTTC. Protein: CASSLYAVTTGLGQYF. Full variable domain (remainder filled in from reference TRBV7-2 and TRBJ2-7): GAGVSQSPSNKVTEKGKDVELRCDPISGHTALYWYRQSLGQGLEFLIYFQGNSAPDKSGLPSDRFSAERTGGSVSTLTIQRTQQEDSAVYLCASSLYAVTTGLGQYFGPGTRLTVT.

The chain joins TRBV30 to TRBJ2-3, with unresolved D. CDR1 and CDR2 (germline): GTSNPN, SVGIG (reference sequence). V shed 3 bases and J shed 5 bases, with 6 bases lying between them. The CDR3 covers 11 residues. The CDR3 spells CAWRLGDTQYF. DNA of the CDR3: TGTGCCTGGAGGCTCGGAGATACGCAGTATTTT.

This sequence joins TRBV29-1 and TRBJ1-1; D not certain. The CDR3 runs to 12 residues. Germline V gene data show CDR1 as SQVTM and CDR2 as ANQGSEA. V was cut by 5 bases and J by 1 base, with 8 bases left in between. CDR3 region: CSVKRQNTEAFF. Here the CDR3 DNA reads TGCAGCGTTAAACGACAGAACACTGAAGCTTTCTTT.

The chain uses TRBV27 and TRBJ2-7; D possibly corresponds to TRBD2 (5 bases). The V end was cut by 6 bases, the J end by 1 base, with 16 bases between. Germline loops: CDR1 MNHEY, CDR2 SMNVEV (reference sequence). There are 15 residues in the CDR3. The chain's CDR3 is CASRDWSGLSYEQYF. CDR3 DNA: TGTGCCAGCAGGGACTGGTCCGGCCTATCCTACGAGCAGTACTTC.

The chain links TRBV28 to TRBJ2-1, with 13 bases lining up with TRBD2. CDR1 MDHEN and CDR2 SYDVKM come from the germline V gene. V gave up 5 bases and J gave up 4 bases; unmatched junction bases: 2. The CDR3 spans 15 residues. The CDR3 bases are TGTGCCAGCAGTCGGACTAGCGGGGGATACAATGAGCAGTTCTTC. Its protein product is CASSRTSGGYNEQFF. Based on the CDR3 plus reference TRBV28 and TRBJ2-1, the full variable domain is DVKVTQSSRYLVKRTGEKVFLECVQDMDHENMFWYRQDPGLGLRLIYFSYDVKMKEKGDIPEGYSVSREKKERFSLILESASTNQTSMYLCASSRTSGGYNEQFFGPGTRLTVL.

This chain links TRBV27 with TRBJ2-7; possibly TRBD2 for D (5 bases). This CDR3 is 12 amino acids long. The germline V gene has CDR1 MNHEY and CDR2 SMNVEV (reference sequence). V was trimmed by 4 bases and J by 6 bases, leaving 10 bases between them. CDR3 sequence: CASSYRDGEQYF. DNA of the CDR3: TGTGCCAGCAGTTACCGGGATGGCGAGCAGTACTTC.

This clone was seen a handful of times. The J gene is TRBJ2-5, the V gene TRBV19; D gene unclear. Germline CDR1 reads LNHDA; CDR2 reads SQIVND (reference sequence). The V end was cut by 3 bases, the J end by 5 bases, with 13 bases between. The CDR3 is 14 amino acids. CDR3 region: CASSMAVMVETQYF. Here the CDR3 DNA reads TGTGCCAGTAGTATGGCCGTTATGGTGGAGACCCAGTACTTC.

The chain couples TRBV7-3 to TRBJ2-1, with 7 positions matching TRBD2. This CDR3 is built from 14 residues. Germline lookup yields CDR1 SGHTA and CDR2 FQGTGA. The V segment lost 2 bases and the J segment 2 bases; nucleotides outside the gene matches: 0. The CDR3 here is CASSLAGAYNEQFF. In nucleotides, the CDR3 is TGTGCCAGCAGCTTAGCGGGAGCCTACAATGAGCAGTTCTTC.

The gene calls are TRBV3-1 (or the pseudogene TRBV3-2) and TRBJ1-6; D gene uncertain. Germline V gene lookup returns CDR1 LGHDT and CDR2 YNNKEL (reference sequence). The CDR3 runs to 12 residues. Between the trimmed V and J ends, which lost 5 bases and 10 bases, there was a span of 9 bases. CDR3 bases: TGTGCCAGCAGCACCGCTCAGTCACCCCTCCACTTT. Protein: CASSTAQSPLHF.

Written as DNA, the CDR3 is TGCGCCAGCAGCCAGAGACAGGGTGATTACGAGCAGTACTTC. This translates into CASSQRQGDYEQYF. V and J are TRBV4-1 and TRBJ2-7, with TRBD1 matching over 7 bases. The CDR3 consists of 14 residues. The trim removed 3 bases at V and 4 bases at J, leaving 6 bases unmatched. Germline lookup yields CDR1 MGHRA and CDR2 YSYEKL.

CDR3 in DNA: TGTGCCAGCACCTCCAACCGGGACAGTTCCAATGAGCAGTTCTTC. It encodes CASTSNRDSSNEQFF. The chain recombines TRBV28 with TRBJ2-1, with TRBD1 matching 7 bases. The CDR3 runs 15 residues. J gave up 6 bases and V 7 bases, and 12 bases lay outside the gene matches. CDR1 is MDHEN, CDR2 SYDVKM, per germline.

The chain links TRBV27 to TRBJ1-5; TRBD1 agrees at 11 bases. The CDR3 has 16 residues. Germline lookup yields CDR1 MNHEY and CDR2 SMNVEV (reference sequence). Unmatched junction bases numbered 10, after V lost 9 bases and J lost 3 bases. CDR3 sequence reads: CASSGTGGRDNQPQHF. CDR3 nucleotide sequence: TGTGCCAGTTCCGGGACAGGGGGGAGAGACAATCAGCCCCAGCATTTT.

CDR3 region: CASSSQQGQPQHF. The CDR3 DNA is TGTGCCAGTAGTTCGCAACAGGGGCAGCCCCAGCATTTT. This sequence joins TRBV19 and TRBJ1-5, with 7 bases that match TRBD1. Germline CDR1 LNHDA, CDR2 SQIVND (reference sequence). This CDR3 spans 13 amino acids. With V trimmed by 5 bases and J by 7 bases, 5 bases remained unmatched.

V and J are TRBV19 and TRBJ1-3; D gene unclear. The CDR3 is 13 amino acids. Trimming removed 8 bases from V and 0 bases from J, with 8 bases in between. CDR1 is LNHDA and CDR2 is SQIVND in the germline V gene (reference sequence). The CDR3 DNA reads as TGTGCCAGTCAGAGCATCTCTGGAAACACCATATATTTT. Encoded protein: CASQSISGNTIYF.

The rearrangement uses TRBV19 and TRBJ2-7, with 11 positions matching TRBD2. With 5 bases clipped from V and 4 bases from J, the junction kept 4 bases outside the gene matches. Germline V lookup: CDR1 LNHDA, CDR2 SQIVND (reference sequence). The CDR3 has 14 residues. Here the CDR3 reads CASSPGTSGYEQYF. In DNA, the CDR3 is TGTGCCAGTAGTCCCGGGACTAGCGGTTACGAGCAGTACTTC.

The chain uses TRBV24-1 and TRBJ1-1; 8 bases are a match to TRBD1. The CDR3 contains 15 residues. Trimming cost V 3 bases and J 1 base; bases outside gene matches: 3. The germline CDR1 and CDR2 sequences are KGHDR and SFDVKD. The CDR3 loop is CATSDPGQGNTEAFF. CDR3 DNA: TGTGCCACCAGTGATCCCGGACAGGGGAACACTGAAGCTTTCTTT.

The rearrangement joins TRBV2 to TRBJ2-1, with D possibly TRBD2 on 6 matching bases. Germline CDR1 and CDR2: SNHLY and FYNNEI. The V end lost 4 bases, the J end lost 8 bases, and 12 bases lay between the germline ends. The CDR3 contains 13 residues. The CDR3 protein is CASSAGLFDEQFF. CDR3 DNA: TGTGCCAGCAGTGCCGGACTATTCGATGAGCAGTTCTTC.

The CDR3 loop is CATSDPGTSGPDTQYF. In DNA form, the CDR3 reads TGTGCCACCAGTGACCCCGGGACTAGCGGCCCAGATACGCAGTATTTT. V usage is TRBV24-1 and J usage is TRBJ2-3; 11 bases align to TRBD2. CDR1 and CDR2 from the germline V gene are KGHDR and SFDVKD. Trimming removed 4 bases from V and 4 bases from J; junction bases left unmatched: 6. The CDR3 covers 16 residues.